The 30 T cell receptor beta chains listed next were all sequenced from one sample in a study of follicular helper T cells after annual influenza vaccination. Regarding time point: 2015-2016 season, pre-vaccination. Using immunoSEQ multiplex PCR, the repertoire was profiled, and TCRdb retains in-frame clones only, with some absent. Of 9,400 or so clones in the sample, 80% to 85% are singletons; the top ten hold approximately 1.5%. This material consisted of CXCR5+ CD38- circulating T follicular helper cells from blood, taken on the day of influenza vaccination. The subset is: circulating Tfh, non-naive CD4+CXCR5+PD-1+ (ICOS+CD38+ or ICOS-CD38-). The receptors were sampled from an adult who received the influenza vaccine.

In this sample, this clone turned up a few times. This chain connects TRBV11-2 to TRBJ2-6; D is undetermined. Germline CDR1 is SGHAT and CDR2 is FQNNGV. V lost 5 bases and J 5 bases, leaving 19 bases between the germline ends. The CDR3 is 17 residues long. CDR3 nucleotide sequence: TGTGCCAGCAGCCATATTGGGCAACAAAGTCGGGCCAACGTCCTGACTTTC. Translation: CASSHIGQQSRANVLTF.

The chain has TRBV10-3 and TRBJ1-5, with 7 positions matching TRBD1. Germline V gene sequence: CDR1 ENHRY, CDR2 SYGVKD. V lost 6 bases to trimming and J lost 1 base; unmatched junction nucleotides: 3. CDR3 length equals 14 residues. This chain's CDR3 is CAIRGTESNQPQHF. The DNA for the CDR3 is TGTGCCATCAGGGGGACAGAAAGCAATCAGCCCCAGCATTTT.

This clone was found a few times. The chain employs TRBV7-8 and TRBJ1-2, with TRBD1 matching 8 bases. Germline V gene sequence: CDR1 SGHVS, CDR2 FQNEAQ. This CDR3 has 12 amino acids. V was clipped by 5 bases and J by 8 bases; unmatched bases: 4. The CDR3 sequence: CASSHRGDGYTF. As DNA, the CDR3 is TGTGCCAGCAGCCACAGGGGGGACGGCTACACCTTC.

This clone was observed a single time. The chain is built from TRBV9 and TRBJ1-1; D possibly corresponds to TRBD1 (6 bases). The CDR3 spans 18 residues. CDR1 is SGDLS, CDR2 YYNGEE, per germline. The V end was cut by 0 bases, the J end by 1 base, with 19 bases between. CDR3 sequence (DNA): TGTGCCAGCAGCGTAGGCCCACATTTGAGGGACAAGAACACTGAAGCTTTCTTT. Its protein is CASSVGPHLRDKNTEAFF.

The V call is TRBV21-1, the J call TRBJ2-6; TRBD2 was called by the table and not checked on the DNA. TRBV21-1 represents a pseudogene. CDR3 length: 18 amino acids. CDR3 bases: TGTGCCAGCAGCAAAGGGAGAGGGCGGTTCGTGAGGGCCAACGTCCTGACTTTC. Translated: CASSKGRGRFVRANVLTF.

The V call is TRBV11-2, the J call TRBJ2-1; TRBD2 is a possible D gene (5 bases). CDR1 is SGHAT, CDR2 FQNNGV, per germline. V lost 5 bases to trimming and J lost 9 bases, with 17 bases between them. The CDR3 extends over 14 amino acids. CDR3 in amino acids: CASSDPRGLGEQFF. CDR3 sequence (DNA): TGTGCCAGCAGCGATCCACGGGGTCTTGGTGAGCAGTTCTTC.

CDR3 coding DNA: TGTGCCATCCGGGGCGGGAGGGACGCAGATACGCAGTATTTT. This translates into CAIRGGRDADTQYF. V gene TRBV10-3 combines with J gene TRBJ2-3, with 9 bases aligning to TRBD2. Trimming at V came to 8 bases and at J to 4 bases, leaving 7 bases not matched to a gene. The CDR3 totals 14 residues. Germline assignment: CDR1 ENHRY and CDR2 SYGVKD.

This clone was found once. Here the CDR3 reads CASSLYRTSADTQYF. CDR3 in DNA: TGCGCCAGCAGCCTCTATCGGACTAGCGCGGATACGCAGTATTTT. The chain carries TRBV4-1 and TRBJ2-3, with TRBD2 identical over 9 bases. J gave up 6 bases and V 4 bases, and 8 bases lay outside the gene matches. The germline V gene encodes CDR1 MGHRA and CDR2 YSYEKL. This CDR3 region has 15 residues.

The rearrangement uses TRBV19 and TRBJ1-1, with a possible D match to TRBD1 (5 bases). The CDR3 is 13 residues long. V was shortened by 6 bases and J by 4 bases, with 12 bases between the two germline ends. Germline CDR1 LNHDA, CDR2 SQIVND (reference sequence). CDR3 region: CASSVGAGTEAFF. The CDR3 DNA reads as TGTGCCAGTAGCGTCGGGGCGGGCACTGAAGCTTTCTTT.

The chain joins TRBV19 to TRBJ2-3; tentatively, D is TRBD2 (6 bases). V lost 10 bases to trimming and J lost 3 bases, with 14 bases between them. The CDR3 loop spans 13 amino acids. CDR1 is LNHDA, CDR2 SQIVND, per germline (reference sequence). CDR3 in amino acids: CATAKGRTDTQYF. As DNA, the CDR3 is TGTGCCACCGCCAAGGGGAGGACAGATACGCAGTATTTT. The variable domain in full, with the rest retrieved from reference TRBV19 and TRBJ2-3, is DGGITQSPKYLFRKEGQNVTLSCEQNLNHDAMYWYRQDPGQGLRLIYYSQIVNDFQKGDIAEGYSVSREKKESFPLTVTSAQKNPTAFYLCATAKGRTDTQYFGPGTRLTVL.

This clone was detected only a few times. The chain joins TRBV27 to TRBJ1-4, with TRBD1 matching 10 bases. Germline values: CDR1 MNHEY, CDR2 SMNVEV (reference sequence). The ends lost 8 bases at V and 6 bases at J; junction bases unmatched: 6. The CDR3 length is 14 residues. CDR3 DNA sequence: TGTGCCAGCGCCAAGGACAGGGGGTATGAAAAACTGTTTTTT. Protein product: CASAKDRGYEKLFF.

V gene TRBV18 combines with J gene TRBJ1-4; a possible D gene is TRBD1 (5 bases). Trimming removed 2 bases from V and 6 bases from J, with 7 bases in between. CDR3 length equals 13 residues. Germline V gene sequence: CDR1 KGHSH, CDR2 LQKENI. The CDR3 loop is CASSPSRDEKLFF. The CDR3 region has the DNA TGTGCCAGCTCACCATCCAGGGATGAAAAACTGTTTTTT.

The rearrangement links TRBV29-1 to TRBJ2-7; perhaps TRBD1 as D (6 bases). With 2 bases removed from V and 6 bases from J, the gap between germline ends came to 8 bases. The CDR3 runs to 11 residues. The V gene's germline CDR1 is SQVTM and CDR2 ANQGSEA. CDR3 sequence: CSVEWGPEQYF. CDR3 nucleotide sequence: TGCAGCGTTGAATGGGGGCCCGAGCAGTACTTC.

This chain connects TRBV28 to TRBJ2-1; TRBD2 matches 14 bases. Germline CDR1 reads MDHEN; CDR2 reads SYDVKM. The CDR3 has 14 amino acids. J was trimmed by 9 bases and V by 10 bases; bases with no gene match: 8. The CDR3 DNA reads as TGTGCCATCGGGACTAGCGGGAGAGGCGGTGAGCAGTTCTTC. Its protein is CAIGTSGRGGEQFF.

This clone was counted a few times. V and J are TRBV12-2 and TRBJ2-6; TRBD1, the table's D call, lacks a check against the DNA. TRBV12-2 is a recognized pseudogene. This CDR3 spans 17 amino acids. The CDR3 loop reads CASRLGDTQSRANVLTF. CDR3 DNA: TGTGCAAGTCGCCTTGGTGACACACAAAGTCGGGCCAACGTCCTGACTTTC.

This clone was detected once. The chain carries TRBV28 and TRBJ2-4; D possibly matches TRBD1 or TRBD2 (6 bases each). CDR1 MDHEN and CDR2 SYDVKM come from the germline V gene. V dropped 6 bases and J dropped 0 bases, with 24 bases sitting between them. This CDR3 region has 19 residues. The CDR3 sequence is CASSEAGGRTILAKNIQYF. Written as DNA, the CDR3 is TGTGCCAGCAGCGAGGCTGGGGGGCGGACCATTCTAGCCAAAAACATTCAGTACTTC.

This chain connects TRBV6-6 to TRBJ1-1, with TRBD1 matching 9 bases. V shed 3 bases and J 1 base; nucleotides not matched to a gene: 3. Germline V gives CDR1 MNHNY, CDR2 SVGAGI (reference sequence). The CDR3 length is 15 residues. Written as DNA, the CDR3 is TGTGCCAGCAGTTATACGGGACAGGGGAACACTGAAGCTTTCTTT. Translated: CASSYTGQGNTEAFF.

The chain uses TRBV30 and TRBJ2-5, with D possibly matching TRBD2 (5 bases). Germline-derived CDR1 and CDR2 are GTSNPN and SVGIG (reference sequence). Trimming pared 5 bases from V and 5 bases from J, leaving 12 bases between. CDR3 size: 12 residues. The CDR3 nucleotides read TGTGCCTGGGATCTAGCTCCCGAGACCCAGTACTTC. This translates into CAWDLAPETQYF.

The rearrangement uses TRBV6-5 and TRBJ2-1; D is perhaps TRBD1 (5 bases). Per the germline V gene, CDR1 is MNHEY and CDR2 is SVGAGI. The CDR3 sequence is 14 residues long. Deletions cut 0 bases from V and 7 bases from J, with 10 bases between. CDR3 bases: TGTGCCAGCAGTTACTCAAAGGGGTCGAATGAGCAGTTCTTC. As protein: CASSYSKGSNEQFF.

This chain connects TRBV2 to TRBJ1-3, with D tentatively TRBD1 (5 bases). Looked up from germline, CDR1 is SNHLY and CDR2 is FYNNEI. The CDR3 is 15 residues long. Deletions cut 5 bases from V and 7 bases from J, with 18 bases between. The CDR3 loop is CASSSQAIYTNTIYF. The CDR3 coding sequence is TGTGCCAGCAGTTCACAGGCGATTTATACCAACACCATATATTTT.

This chain uses TRBV7-9 with TRBJ1-3, with D perhaps TRBD1 (6 bases). From germline, CDR1 is SEHNR and CDR2 FQNEAQ (reference sequence). The CDR3 loop spans 17 amino acids. V lost 5 bases and J lost 0, with 17 bases in between. The CDR3 nucleotides read TGTGCCAGCAGCCCCCCGGGGCAGGGGAGCTCTGGAAACACCATATATTTT. It yields the protein CASSPPGQGSSGNTIYF. The full variable domain, rest sourced from reference TRBV7-9 and TRBJ1-3, is DTGVSQNPRHKITKRGQNVTFRCDPISEHNRLYWYRQTLGQGPEFLTYFQNEAQLEKSRLLSDRFSAERPKGSFSTLEIQRTEQGDSAMYLCASSPPGQGSSGNTIYFGEGSWLTVV.

The chain is built from TRBV12-5 and TRBJ2-5, with 9 bases matching TRBD2. J was trimmed by 5 bases and V by 7 bases; bases with no gene match: 11. Germline-derived CDR1 and CDR2 are LGHNT and FRNRAP. The CDR3 extends over 15 amino acids. Here the CDR3 reads CASARGSGRVETQYF. The DNA of the CDR3 is TGTGCTAGTGCCAGGGGTAGCGGGAGAGTCGAGACCCAGTACTTC.

This chain connects TRBV6-6 to TRBJ2-2; no reliable D call. This CDR3 has 16 residues. Looked up from germline, CDR1 is MNHNY and CDR2 is SVGAGI (reference sequence). V lost 7 bases and J 0 bases, leaving 15 bases between the germline ends. The CDR3 DNA follows: TGTGCCAGCAAAGAGGCTAAACGGACGAACACCGGGGAGCTGTTTTTT. It translates to CASKEAKRTNTGELFF.

The genes are TRBV19 and TRBJ2-5, with D tentatively TRBD1 or TRBD2 (5 bases each). Germline-derived CDR1 and CDR2 are LNHDA and SQIVND (reference sequence). V was pared by 5 bases and J by 5 bases, with 15 bases between. The length of the CDR3 is 14 residues. DNA for the CDR3: TGTGCCAGTAGTCCGACGTGGGACGGGGAGACCCAGTACTTC. It yields the protein CASSPTWDGETQYF. Complete variable domain (other parts from reference TRBV19 and TRBJ2-5): DGGITQSPKYLFRKEGQNVTLSCEQNLNHDAMYWYRQDPGQGLRLIYYSQIVNDFQKGDIAEGYSVSREKKESFPLTVTSAQKNPTAFYLCASSPTWDGETQYFGPGTRLLVL.

The rearrangement links TRBV6-1 to TRBJ1-2, with D unclear. Germline V gene data show CDR1 as MNHNS and CDR2 as SASEGT. The V gene lost 4 bases and the J gene lost 10 bases, with 16 bases spanning the gap. There are 13 residues in the CDR3. CDR3 DNA sequence: TGTGCCAGCAGTGGTCAGAATGGATTTTTCTACACCTTC. Translated, it gives CASSGQNGFFYTF.

The chain couples TRBV30 to TRBJ2-7; D tentatively fits TRBD1 or TRBD2 (6 bases each). In germline, CDR1 is GTSNPN, CDR2 SVGIG (reference sequence). The germline V and J ends were trimmed by 0 bases and 3 bases, with 9 bases remaining between them. The CDR3 has 13 residues. The CDR3 sequence is CAWSVEGGYEQYF. The CDR3 DNA reads TGTGCCTGGAGTGTAGAGGGGGGCTACGAGCAGTACTTC.

The chain uses TRBV7-9 and TRBJ1-5; no firm D call. The CDR3 is 12 amino acids. Trimming took 4 bases from V and 5 from J, leaving 6 bases between them. Germline loops: CDR1 SEHNR, CDR2 FQNEAQ (reference sequence). The CDR3 DNA sequence: TGTGCCAGCAGCTACGGGCATCAGCCCCAGCATTTT. Its protein is CASSYGHQPQHF.

V gene TRBV7-9 combines with J gene TRBJ1-1; 8 nucleotides line up with TRBD1. Per the germline V gene, CDR1 is SEHNR and CDR2 is FQNEAQ (reference sequence). After removal of 2 bases from V and 5 bases from J, the junction contained 7 bases not matched to a gene. This CDR3 has 15 amino acids. For the CDR3, the DNA is TGTGCCAGCAGCTTACCGCAGGGGGCGCGAACTGAAGCTTTCTTT. This encodes CASSLPQGARTEAFF.

The J gene is TRBJ2-5, the V gene TRBV6-6; D remains unclear. Trimming stripped 2 bases from V and 4 bases from J, with 5 bases between. From germline, CDR1 is MNHNY and CDR2 SVGAGI (reference sequence). The CDR3 length is 12 residues. DNA of the CDR3: TGTGCCAGCAGTTACAACGGAGAGACCCAGTACTTC. It codes for CASSYNGETQYF.

The chain carries TRBV21-1 and TRBJ2-1; the DNA was not compared with TRBD2, the D call given in the table. TRBV21-1 is annotated as a pseudogene. The CDR3 is made up of 17 amino acids. CDR3: CASSNRWSLSSYNEQFF. Written as DNA, the CDR3 is TGTGCCAGCAGCAATCGTTGGAGCCTGAGCTCCTACAATGAGCAGTTCTTC.